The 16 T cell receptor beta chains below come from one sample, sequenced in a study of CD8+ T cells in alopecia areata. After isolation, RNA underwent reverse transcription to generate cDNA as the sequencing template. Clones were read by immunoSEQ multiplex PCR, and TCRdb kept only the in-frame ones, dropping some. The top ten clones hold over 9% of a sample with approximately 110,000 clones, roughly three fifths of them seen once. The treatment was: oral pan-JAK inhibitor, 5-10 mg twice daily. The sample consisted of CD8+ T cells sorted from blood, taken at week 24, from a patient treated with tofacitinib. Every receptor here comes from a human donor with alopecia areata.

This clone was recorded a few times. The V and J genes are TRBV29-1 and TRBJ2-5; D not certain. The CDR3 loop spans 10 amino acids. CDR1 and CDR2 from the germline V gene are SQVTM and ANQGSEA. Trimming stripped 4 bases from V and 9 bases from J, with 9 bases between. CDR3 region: CSVVKVAQYF. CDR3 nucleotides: TGCAGCGTTGTAAAGGTGGCCCAGTACTTC.

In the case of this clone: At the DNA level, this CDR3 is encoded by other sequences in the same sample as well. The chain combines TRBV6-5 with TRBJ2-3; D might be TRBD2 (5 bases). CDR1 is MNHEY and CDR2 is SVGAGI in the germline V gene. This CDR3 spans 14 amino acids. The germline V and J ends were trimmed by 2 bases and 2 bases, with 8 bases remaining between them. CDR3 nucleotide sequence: TGTGCCAGCAGTTACGGGGAGAACACAGATACGCAGTATTTT. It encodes CASSYGENTDTQYF.

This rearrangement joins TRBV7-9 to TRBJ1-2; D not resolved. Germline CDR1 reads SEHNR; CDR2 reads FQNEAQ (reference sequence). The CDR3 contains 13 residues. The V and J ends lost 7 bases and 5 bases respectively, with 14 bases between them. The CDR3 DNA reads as TGTGCCAGCACCGCAACGGAAGGATATGGCTACACCTTC. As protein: CASTATEGYGYTF.

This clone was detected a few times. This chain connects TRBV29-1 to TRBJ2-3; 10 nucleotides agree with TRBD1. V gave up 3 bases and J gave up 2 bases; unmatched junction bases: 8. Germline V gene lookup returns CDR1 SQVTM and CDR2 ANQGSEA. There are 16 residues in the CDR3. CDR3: CSVEGTGTGDTDTQYF. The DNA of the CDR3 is TGCAGCGTTGAGGGGACCGGGACAGGGGACACAGATACGCAGTATTTT.

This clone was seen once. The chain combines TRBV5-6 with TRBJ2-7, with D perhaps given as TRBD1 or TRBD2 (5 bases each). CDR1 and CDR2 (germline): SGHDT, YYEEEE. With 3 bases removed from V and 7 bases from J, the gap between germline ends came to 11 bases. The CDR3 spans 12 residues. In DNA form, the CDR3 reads TGTGCCAGCAGCTGGGACGTAGGGGAGCAGTACTTC. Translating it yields CASSWDVGEQYF.

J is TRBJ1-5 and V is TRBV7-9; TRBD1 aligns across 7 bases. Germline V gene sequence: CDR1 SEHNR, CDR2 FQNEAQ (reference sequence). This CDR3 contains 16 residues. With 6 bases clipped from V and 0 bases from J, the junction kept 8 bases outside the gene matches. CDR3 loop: CASSPWTGYSNQPQHF. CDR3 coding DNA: TGTGCCAGCAGTCCCTGGACAGGATATAGCAATCAGCCCCAGCATTTT.

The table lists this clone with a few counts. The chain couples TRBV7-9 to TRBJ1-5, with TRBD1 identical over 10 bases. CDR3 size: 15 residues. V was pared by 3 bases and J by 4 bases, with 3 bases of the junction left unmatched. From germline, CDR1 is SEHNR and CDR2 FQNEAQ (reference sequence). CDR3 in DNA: TGTGCCAGCAGCTTGGGGACAGGGGAGAATCAGCCCCAGCATTTT. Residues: CASSLGTGENQPQHF.

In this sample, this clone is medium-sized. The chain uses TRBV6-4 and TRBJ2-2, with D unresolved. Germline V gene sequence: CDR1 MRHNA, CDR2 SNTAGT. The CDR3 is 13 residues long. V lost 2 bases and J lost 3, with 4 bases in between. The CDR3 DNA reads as TGTGCCAGCAGTGACAGGGACACCGGGGAGCTGTTTTTT. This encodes CASSDRDTGELFF.

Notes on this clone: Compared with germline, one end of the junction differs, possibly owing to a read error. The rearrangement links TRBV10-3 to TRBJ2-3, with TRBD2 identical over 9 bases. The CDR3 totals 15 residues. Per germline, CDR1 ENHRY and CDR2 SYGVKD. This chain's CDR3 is CASSDSSGGTDTQYF. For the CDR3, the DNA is TGTGCCAGCAGTGACTCTAGCGGGGGCACAGATACGCAGTATTTT.

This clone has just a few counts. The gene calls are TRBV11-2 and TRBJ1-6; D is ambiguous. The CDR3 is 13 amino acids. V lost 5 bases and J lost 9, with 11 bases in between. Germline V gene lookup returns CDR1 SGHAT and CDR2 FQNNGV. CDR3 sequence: CASSALSGSPLHF. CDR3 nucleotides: TGTGCCAGCAGCGCGCTATCAGGTTCACCCCTCCACTTT.

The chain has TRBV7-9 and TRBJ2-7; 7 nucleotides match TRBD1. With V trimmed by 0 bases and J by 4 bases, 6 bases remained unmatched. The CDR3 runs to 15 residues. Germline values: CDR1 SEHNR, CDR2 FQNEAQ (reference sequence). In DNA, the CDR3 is TGTGCCAGCAGCTTAGCTGCCGGGACAGCGTACGAGCAGTACTTC. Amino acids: CASSLAAGTAYEQYF.

In DNA, the CDR3 is TGTGCCAGCAGTCACAGGGTCGGGGGCAATCAGCCCCAGCATTTT. Its protein product is CASSHRVGGNQPQHF. The chain is built from TRBV28 and TRBJ1-5, with D perhaps matching TRBD1 (6 bases). The V and J ends lost 5 bases and 2 bases respectively, with 13 bases between them. Germline CDR1 and CDR2: MDHEN and SYDVKM. The CDR3 runs 15 residues.

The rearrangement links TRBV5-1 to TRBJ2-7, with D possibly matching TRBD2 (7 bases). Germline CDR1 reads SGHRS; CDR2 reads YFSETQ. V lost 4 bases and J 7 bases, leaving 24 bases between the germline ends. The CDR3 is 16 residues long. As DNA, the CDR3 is TGCGCCAGCAGCCCTGGGAGGGGGGCGCCGCTCGATGAGCAGTACTTC. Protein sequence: CASSPGRGAPLDEQYF.

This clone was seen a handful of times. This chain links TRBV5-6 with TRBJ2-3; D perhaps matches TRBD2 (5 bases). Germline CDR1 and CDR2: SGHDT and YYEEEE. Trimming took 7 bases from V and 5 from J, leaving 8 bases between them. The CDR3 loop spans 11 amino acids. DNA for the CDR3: TGTGCCAGCGGCGGACTAGATACGCAGTATTTT. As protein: CASGGLDTQYF.

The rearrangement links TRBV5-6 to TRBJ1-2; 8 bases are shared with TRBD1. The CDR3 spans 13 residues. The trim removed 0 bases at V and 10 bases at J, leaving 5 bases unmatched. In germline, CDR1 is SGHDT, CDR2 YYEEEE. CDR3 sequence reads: CASSLDRGWFYTF. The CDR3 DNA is TGTGCCAGCAGCTTGGACAGGGGGTGGTTCTACACCTTC.

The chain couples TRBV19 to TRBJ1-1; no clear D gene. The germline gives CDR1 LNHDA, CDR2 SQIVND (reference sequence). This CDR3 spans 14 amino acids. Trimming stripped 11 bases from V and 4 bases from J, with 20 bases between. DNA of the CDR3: TGTGCCGCAGCACAGCCCCGACATAGCACTGAAGCTTTCTTT. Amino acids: CAAAQPRHSTEAFF.